Listed below are T cell receptor beta chains from one sample, sequenced in a study of blood T cell repertoires in COVID-19. Method: immunoSEQ multiplex PCR; TCRdb's copy keeps in-frame clones and lacks some. The sample has some 180,000 clones, 82% seen once. Input material: PBMCs or T cells enriched from blood (not recorded which). These receptors originate from a woman aged 55-69 years with acute COVID-19. CDR3s include the opening cysteine and the closing phenylalanine or tryptophan. A D gene is named only where the DNA matches it firmly. Some rows mark clone size as missing; the rest say once, few, many or name a class of expanded clone.

clone_size,j_call,v_call,d_call,cdr3_aa,cdr3_nt
NA,TRBJ2-1,TRBV11-2,NA,CASSLGSLRVYNEQFF,TGTGCCAGCAGCTTAGGGTCCTTGCGGGTATACAATGAGCAGTTCTTC
NA,TRBJ2-5,TRBV9,TRBD2,CASSVASGIQETQYF,TGTGCCAGCAGCGTGGCTAGCGGAATACAAGAGACCCAGTACTTC
NA,TRBJ1-1,TRBV11-2,TRBD1,CASSLEGQGGRAFF,TGTGCCAGCAGCTTAGAGGGACAGGGGGGCCGAGCTTTCTTT
once,TRBJ2-3,TRBV5-4,NA,CASSYSTPGGEATDTQYF,TGTGCCAGCAGCTACTCCACCCCGGGGGGCGAAGCCACAGATACGCAGTATTTT
NA,TRBJ2-5,TRBV7-2,TRBD1,CASSLGTGRETQYF,TGTGCCAGCAGCTTAGGGACAGGGCGAGAGACCCAGTACTTC
NA,TRBJ1-4,TRBV24-1,NA,CATQGTTNEKLFF,TGTGCCACCCAGGGGACAACTAATGAAAAACTGTTTTTT
NA,TRBJ2-7,TRBV11-2,NA,CASSLDGPYEQYF,TGTGCCAGCAGCTTAGATGGGCCCTACGAGCAGTACTTC
NA,TRBJ2-1,TRBV7-2,NA,CASSPPGVGNEQFF,TGTGCCAGCAGCCCTCCCGGAGTGGGCAATGAGCAGTTCTTC
NA,TRBJ2-5,TRBV19,NA,CASTKSLTDLETQYF,TGTGCCAGTACCAAATCCCTGACAGATCTGGAGACCCAGTACTTC
NA,TRBJ2-1,TRBV10-3,TRBD2,CAIRGGGRGDEQFF,TGTGCCATCCGGGGTGGCGGGAGGGGCGATGAGCAGTTCTTC
NA,TRBJ2-1,TRBV19,TRBD2,CASSLWVGVGGTDEQFF,TGTGCCAGTAGTCTTTGGGTCGGTGTCGGGGGGACTGATGAGCAGTTCTTC
NA,TRBJ2-1,TRBV9,NA,CASSVAGILYNEQFF,TGTGCCAGCAGCGTGGCAGGGATACTCTACAATGAGCAGTTCTTC
NA,TRBJ1-2,TRBV12-3/TRBV12-4,NA,CASSSRLGGYTF,TGTGCCAGCAGCTCGCGGCTCGGGGGCTACACCTTC
few,TRBJ1-2,TRBV4-1,NA,CASRSWGGNYGYTF,TGCGCCAGCAGGTCATGGGGGGGTAACTATGGCTACACCTTC
NA,TRBJ1-5,TRBV7-2,NA,CASAGSRNQPQHF,TGTGCCAGCGCGGGTAGTCGCAATCAGCCCCAGCATTTT
NA,TRBJ2-2,TRBV19,NA,CASSKVSGNTGELFF,TGTGCCAGTAGTAAAGTCAGTGGGAACACCGGGGAGCTGTTTTTT
NA,TRBJ2-1,TRBV27,NA,CASWTLGDTQANEQFF,TGTGCCAGCTGGACATTAGGGGACACCCAAGCAAATGAGCAGTTCTTC
few,TRBJ2-1,TRBV7-2,TRBD2,CASSLGGSGGYNEQFF,TGTGCCAGCAGCTTGGGTGGGAGCGGGGGATACAATGAGCAGTTCTTC
NA,TRBJ1-1,TRBV4-3,NA,CASSLGLLGSTEAFF,TGCGCCAGCAGCCTTGGGCTTCTGGGTAGCACTGAAGCTTTCTTT
once,TRBJ2-2,TRBV6-2/TRBV6-3,NA,CASSVAENTGELFF,TGTGCCAGCAGCGTGGCAGAGAACACCGGGGAGCTGTTTTTT
NA,TRBJ2-4,TRBV6-2/TRBV6-3,TRBD2,CASSPGGLAGVPYF,TGTGCCAGCAGCCCAGGAGGACTAGCGGGAGTTCCGTACTTC
once,TRBJ2-7,TRBV5-1,TRBD2,CASSSGLELVEQYF,TGCGCCAGCAGCTCGGGACTAGAGTTGGTCGAGCAGTACTTC
NA,TRBJ2-1,TRBV2,NA,CASSEIGGIPGLPYNEQFF,TGTGCCAGCAGTGAAATTGGGGGCATCCCGGGACTACCATACAATGAGCAGTTCTTC
NA,TRBJ2-3,TRBV27,NA,CASSFRLADTQYF,TGTGCCAGCAGTTTCCGTTTAGCAGATACGCAGTATTTT
NA,TRBJ1-1,TRBV2,TRBD1,CASGVDRNEAFF,TGTGCCAGCGGGGTGGACAGGAACGAAGCTTTCTTT
NA,TRBJ1-5,TRBV20-1,NA,CSASPWGGNQPQHF,TGCAGTGCTAGTCCTTGGGGGGGTAATCAGCCCCAGCATTTT
NA,TRBJ1-6,TRBV3-1/TRBV3-2,NA,CASSRPLLKNNSPLHF,TGTGCCAGCAGCCGTCCCCTCCTTAAAAATAATTCACCCCTCCACTTT
NA,TRBJ2-2,TRBV19,NA,CASSPGLYTGELFF,TGTGCCAGTAGCCCGGGACTTTACACCGGGGAGCTGTTTTTT
NA,TRBJ2-6,TRBV11-2,NA,CASSIEGGSGANVLTF,TGTGCCAGCAGCATCGAGGGAGGCTCTGGGGCCAACGTCCTGACTTTC
NA,TRBJ1-1,TRBV19,NA,CASTKGGARAEAFF,TGTGCCAGTACTAAGGGAGGGGCGCGGGCTGAAGCTTTCTTT
NA,TRBJ2-2,TRBV5-4,NA,CASSFPGEYGELFF,TGTGCCAGCAGCTTCCCAGGGGAGTACGGGGAGCTGTTTTTT
NA,TRBJ1-6,TRBV4-3,NA,CASSQDLYRGGGSLHF,TGCGCCAGCAGCCAAGATCTTTACAGAGGGGGGGGATCCCTCCACTTT
once,TRBJ1-1,TRBV4-2,NA,CASSPRKEQGYEAFF,TGTGCCAGCAGCCCCCGGAAAGAACAGGGCTATGAAGCTTTCTTT
NA,TRBJ1-4,TRBV13,NA,CASSLRQIGGKLFF,TGTGCCAGCAGCTTACGACAGATTGGGGGGAAACTGTTTTTT
NA,TRBJ2-3,TRBV29-1,TRBD2,CSVVSGLAVLRAPTDTQYF,TGCAGCGTTGTCTCTGGACTAGCGGTTCTTAGGGCCCCCACAGATACGCAGTATTTT
once,TRBJ1-6,TRBV6-5,TRBD1,CASRQGPNSPLHF,TGTGCCAGTCGACAGGGACCCAATTCACCCCTCCACTTT
NA,TRBJ1-3,TRBV6-2/TRBV6-3,NA,CASSLQVPSGNTIYF,TGTGCCAGCAGTTTACAGGTTCCATCTGGAAACACCATATATTTT
NA,TRBJ1-5,TRBV7-2,NA,CASSLNRVQPQHF,TGTGCCAGCAGCTTAAATCGGGTTCAGCCCCAGCATTTT
NA,TRBJ1-4,TRBV7-2,NA,CASSFSRNEKLFF,TGTGCCAGCAGCTTCTCCCGTAATGAAAAACTGTTTTTT
NA,TRBJ1-5,TRBV7-2,NA,CASSFGRINQPQHF,TGTGCCAGCAGCTTCGGCAGGATTAATCAGCCCCAGCATTTT
NA,TRBJ1-4,TRBV5-1,NA,CASSFGGSNEKLFF,TGCGCCAGCAGCTTTGGAGGATCTAATGAAAAACTGTTTTTT
once,TRBJ1-4,TRBV30,NA,CAWNRGLTEGELFF,TGTGCCTGGAATCGGGGACTCACCGAAGGGGAACTGTTTTTT